This T cell receptor (beta chain) was found in a study of cytomegalovirus exposure and HLA in healthy donors (dated 2017 in TCRdb). Looking at the study overall: An earlier analysis of roughly 500 of the donors reported 276 Gb of sequence data and 117 million unique TCR beta sequences obtained from about 180 million T cells. About 330 gigabases of sequencing data and 75 million to 85 million unique TCR sequences made up an early release that covered about 640 HLA-typed donors. Among the roughly 400 genotyped donors, more than 70% belonged to the genetic ancestry cluster associated with self-reported Caucasian donors. The aim of the study was to test whether cataloging public T cell receptors could identify signatures of past pathogen exposure. Using immunosequencing, the study profiled T cell repertoires from 666 subjects and related those repertoires to cytomegalovirus serostatus. In addition to the first cohort of 500 to 850 subjects, a separate validation cohort of approximately 110 different subjects was used. The study combined high-throughput TCR immunosequencing, statistical association of individual TCRs with disease status, and machine learning to predict cytomegalovirus infection status. A later analysis re-analyzed previously published TCR beta repertoires from about 730 donors and added high-resolution HLA genotyping to study TCR occurrence patterns. Rather than drawing on any new phenotypic data, the later analysis identified candidate immune exposures from TCR beta sequences and the way those sequences occurred across donors. To decide whether each TCR beta V gene segment behaved as functional or pseudogenic, an earlier analysis of nearly 600 of the donors relied on high-throughput TCR beta sequencing. Donor age, sex, ethnicity and CMV serostatus were compiled alongside the repertoire data. A later genetic analysis used genome-wide SNP genotypes for about 65% of the roughly 700 donors, treating that subset as a discovery cohort. Every discovery cohort repertoire had been produced on one sequencing platform. HLA typing included class I and class II loci at four-digit resolution. The number of donors typed differed by locus, with roughly 629-640 for A, B, C, DRB1 and DQB1, about 500 for DQA1, 600 to 610 for DPA1, and approximately 470 for DPB1. Because of strong linkage in the cohort, 4 to 6 DR-DQ haplotypes were treated as single units for association and clustering. On average, over 200,000 unique TCR beta nucleotide sequences were sequenced per donor among 398 genotyped donors of the cohort, with approximately 18% of those sequences being non-productive.

Of note for this clone: Its specific antigen is unknown. No much larger clonotype is one base removed from it; base qualities were not supplied.

The cohort consisted of 650 to 700 healthy bone marrow donors. At the time of sampling, all cohort members were nominally healthy, though unrecorded immune exposures were likely present. The donor tested CMV seropositive and was one of the 289 seropositive cohort members. A peripheral blood sample was provided by each donor, and peripheral blood mononuclear cells were used for TCR beta sequencing. The Qiagen DNeasy Blood Extraction Kit was used to extract genomic DNA from the blood cell samples. Reading from cysteine to phenylalanine, the CDR3 counts 16 amino acids. The DNA shown is the 48-base CDR3, in frame from base 1. V drops 2 bases and J drops 1 base, leaving 14 bases in between. CDR1 is given as MNHNS and CDR2 as SASEGT, both from the germline V gene. The paper as a whole reports these results and caveats: Some IMGT-functional V segments, including TRBV6-2 and TRBV6-3, could not be distinguished by the 87-base-pair reads and were therefore excluded. V-gene and J-gene trimming of TCR beta chains was associated with a missense DCLRE1C variant in a later genetic analysis, and the association was replicated in an independent cohort. In a later analysis, HLA-associated TCR beta chains showed more clonal expansion and lower generation probabilities than non-associated chains that were equally common. Three of the identified cytomegalovirus-associated TCR beta chains were confirmed in vitro to be specific for cytomegalovirus antigens. A group of highly shared sequence variants was considered likely to be a technical artifact of the sequencing pipeline. Strong co-occurrence of HLA alleles, especially DR and DQ, made assigning TCR associations to individual alleles difficult. In a later analysis, some 17,000 TCR beta sequences were associated with specific HLA alleles at a false discovery rate of 0.05. According to the authors, the approach could potentially be generalized to other disease states and immunological phenotypes. A later analysis found that most CMV-associated TCR beta chains appeared HLA-restricted, with HLA associations seemingly driven largely by CMV exposure. The cohort was sequenced for TCR beta chains only, and without alpha or paired-chain data the features that could be detected were limited. Because counts were too low, seventeen rarely observed V segments, including chromosome 9 orphons, were left out of the earlier analysis of roughly 600 of the donors. Most TCR sequences were observed very rarely across donors, whereas some public TCRs were present in many individuals. In a later analysis, the rate of TCR association differed among HLA loci, with DRB1 alleles having the most associated TCRs and HLA-C alleles having the fewest. A later analysis reported that several top co-occurrence clusters appeared linked to parvovirus B19, influenza, CMV and Epstein-Barr virus. For the cohort, immune exposure information was limited to CMV serostatus. The presence/absence analyses assumed that sequencing depth was roughly uniform across donors, and that assumption may not be true. The classifier was reported to diagnose cytomegalovirus status with high specificity and sensitivity in both the original and validation cohorts. Linkage disequilibrium might explain the correlated functional status among segregating V segments, but an unknown experimental factor could not be ruled out. A further reported finding was that TCR beta sequences accurately predicted the HLA-A and HLA-B alleles for most subjects in the first cohort. A later genetic analysis reported fewer N-insertions in productive TCRs among donors in an Asian-associated ancestry cluster than the roughly 700-donor mean. In an earlier analysis of more than 500 of the donors, most TCR beta V segments appeared in productive rearrangements about 87% or about 30% of the time, broadly matching IMGT annotations. Because HLA typing was unavailable for some donors at each locus, only the typed subset was used in association tests. A total of roughly 160 TCR beta chains were listed by the study as associated with cytomegalovirus.

Receptors were amplified or captured by the immunoSEQ multiplex PCR assay. The multiplex PCR relied on a mix of 60 forward primers for TCR Vbeta segments and 13 reverse primers for TCR Jbeta segments. The CDR3 region of rearranged TCR beta genes was amplified from genomic DNA by a multiplex PCR assay. The Illumina HiSeq System was used to sequence the amplified TCR beta libraries as 87-base-pair reads. In the original analysis: A later analysis counted about 80 million unique TCR beta chains across the 666 repertoires, and some 11 million of these chains were shared by at least two donors. To remove PCR and sequencing errors, raw reads were error-corrected and collapsed into unique sequences using a nearest-neighbor algorithm that merged closely related sequences. V, D and J gene segments were assigned by aligning CDR3 sequences to IMGT reference sequences. For a sequence to be retained, a match of at least six nucleotides was required to both a V gene segment and a J gene segment. A rearrangement counted as productive if the CDR3 had no stop codons and remained in frame with V and J, and every other rearrangement counted as non-productive. CDR3 was defined by IMGT convention, running from the second conserved V-encoded cysteine to the conserved J-encoded phenylalanine. Sequences without an unambiguous match to a single V gene segment were excluded from the earlier analysis of a few hundred of the donors. An earlier analysis of several hundred of the donors called V segments functional above 56.7% productive rearrangements and segregating when the between-donor standard deviation exceeded 5%. A statistical classification framework was developed to diagnose cytomegalovirus status using the catalog of TCR beta chain sequences. In a later analysis, TCR nucleotide sequences were compared against IMGT/GENE-DB human TR gene sequences so that V and J genes could be assigned. The TCRdist pipeline was used in a later analysis to assign CDR3 sequences and most-parsimonious VDJ recombination scenarios. In a later analysis, each TCR beta chain was defined by its CDR3 amino acid sequence together with its V-gene family, and reads lacking a unique V-gene family were excluded. In a later analysis, 500 to 650 highly shared, low-generation-probability nucleotide sequences were removed to address suspected cross-contamination and a sequencing artifact. In a later analysis, a clonal expansion index was calculated for each public chain from normalized within-repertoire ranks of inferred template counts. Generation probabilities in a later analysis came from a VDJ recombination model fitted to out-of-frame rearrangements, and those results were checked against IGoR. In a later analysis, TCR-TCR, TCR-HLA and TCR-CMV co-occurrence was scored with hypergeometric tests, and a repertoire-size bias correction was applied to TCR pairs. In a later analysis, false discovery rates were estimated by permuting HLA or CMV assignments 20 times. In a later analysis, co-occurring TCRs were grouped using DBSCAN, with TCRdist sequence similarity added in when clustering inside HLA-allele-positive subsets. Repertoires with fewer than 30,000 or more than 120,000 public chains, plus five repertoires with anomalous nucleotide sharing, were excluded from co-occurrence clustering. Here the immuneACCESS table is served through TCRdb, limited to in-frame sequences with V and J called. Missing clones are a known gap in these copies; in checked studies unresolved V genes cover under half, and the rest lacks a known reason. V and J calls and clone size are as listed in that table; D and trimming were resolved from the DNA. This sample is represented by 150,000 to 200,000 clones; roughly 77% of them were singletons. The ten largest clones take up around 10% of the sample.

This receptor was identified in a man between 18 and 35 years old in good health and CMV-seropositive. In this chain, TRBV6-1 is recombined with TRBJ1-1, and the D gene may be TRBD1, 5 bases matching. Material for sequencing was PBMCs. CDR3 reads: CASSEFGGRGNTEAFF. The nucleotides are TGTGCCAGCAGTGAATTTGGGGGGAGAGGGAACACTGAAGCTTTCTTT.